This T cell receptor (beta chain) derives from a study of T cell responses to AZD1222 COVID-19 vaccine. The CDR3 is 15 residues long. CDR1 and CDR2 from the germline V gene are SGHRS and YFSETQ. V lost 4 bases, J lost 7 bases, and 8 bases stayed unmatched. This clone was picked up one time. The protocol was immunoSEQ multiplex PCR, while the TCRdb copy is restricted to in-frame clones and leaves out a portion. The data hold roughly 100,000 clones, with roughly nine tenths observed a single time. Sequencing was performed on peripheral blood, taken on day 0 of AZD1222 vaccination. The receptor was derived from an adult in good health. This chain joins TRBV5-1 and TRBJ2-2; 9 positions agree with TRBD1. The chain's CDR3 is CASSPRTGEVGELFF. The CDR3, as DNA: TGCGCCAGCAGCCCCCGGACAGGGGAGGTCGGGGAGCTGTTTTTT.